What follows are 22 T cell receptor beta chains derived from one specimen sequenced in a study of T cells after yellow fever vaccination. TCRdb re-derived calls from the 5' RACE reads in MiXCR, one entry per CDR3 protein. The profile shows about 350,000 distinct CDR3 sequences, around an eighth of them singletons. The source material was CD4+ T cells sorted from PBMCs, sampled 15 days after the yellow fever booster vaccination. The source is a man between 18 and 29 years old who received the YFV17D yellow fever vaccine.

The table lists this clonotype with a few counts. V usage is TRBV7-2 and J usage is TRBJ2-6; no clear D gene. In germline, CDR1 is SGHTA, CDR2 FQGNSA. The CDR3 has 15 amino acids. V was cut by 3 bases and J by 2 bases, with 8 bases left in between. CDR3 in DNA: TGTGCCAGCAGCTTCACAGTGACTGGGGCCAACGTCCTGACTTTC. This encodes CASSFTVTGANVLTF.

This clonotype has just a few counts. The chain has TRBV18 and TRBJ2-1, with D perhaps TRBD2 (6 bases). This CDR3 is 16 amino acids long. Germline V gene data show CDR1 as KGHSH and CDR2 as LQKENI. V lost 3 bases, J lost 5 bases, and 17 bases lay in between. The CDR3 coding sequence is TGTGCCAGCTCACCTACCCTGGAGGGGTTGAACAATGAGCAGTTCTTC. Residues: CASSPTLEGLNNEQFF.

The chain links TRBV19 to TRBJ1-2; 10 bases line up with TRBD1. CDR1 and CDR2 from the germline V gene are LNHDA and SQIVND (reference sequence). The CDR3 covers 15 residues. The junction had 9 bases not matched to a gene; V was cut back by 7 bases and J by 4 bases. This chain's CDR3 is CASTLPGQGFYGYTF. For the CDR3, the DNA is TGTGCCAGTACCCTCCCGGGACAGGGGTTCTATGGCTACACCTTC.

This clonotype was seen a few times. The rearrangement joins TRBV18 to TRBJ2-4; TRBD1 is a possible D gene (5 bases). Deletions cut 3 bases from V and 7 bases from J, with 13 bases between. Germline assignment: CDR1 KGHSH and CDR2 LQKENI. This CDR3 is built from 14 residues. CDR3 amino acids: CASSPQGFHNIQYF. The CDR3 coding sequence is TGTGCCAGCTCACCGCAGGGCTTTCACAACATTCAGTACTTC. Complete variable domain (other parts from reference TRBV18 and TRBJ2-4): NAGVMQNPRHLVRRRGQEARLRCSPMKGHSHVYWYRQLPEEGLKFMVYLQKENIIDESGMPKERFSAEFPKEGPSILRIQQVVRGDSAAYFCASSPQGFHNIQYFGAGTRLSVL.

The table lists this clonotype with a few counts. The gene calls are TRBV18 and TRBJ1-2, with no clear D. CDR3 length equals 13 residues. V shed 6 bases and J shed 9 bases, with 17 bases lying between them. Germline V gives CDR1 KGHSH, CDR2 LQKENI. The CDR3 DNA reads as TGTGCCAGCTCCCCCGCCAGCCGGGTGAGCTACACCTTC. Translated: CASSPASRVSYTF.

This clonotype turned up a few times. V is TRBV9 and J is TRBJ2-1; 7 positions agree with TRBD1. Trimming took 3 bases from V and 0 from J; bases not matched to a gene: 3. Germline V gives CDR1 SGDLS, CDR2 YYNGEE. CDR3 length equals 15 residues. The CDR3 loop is CASSAGTASYNEQFF. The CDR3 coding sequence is TGTGCCAGCAGCGCCGGGACAGCCTCCTACAATGAGCAGTTCTTC.

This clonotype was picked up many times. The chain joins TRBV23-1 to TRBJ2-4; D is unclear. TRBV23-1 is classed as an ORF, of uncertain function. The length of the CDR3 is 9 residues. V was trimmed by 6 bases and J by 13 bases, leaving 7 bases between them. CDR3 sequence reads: CASRSVQYF. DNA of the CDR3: TGCGCCAGCAGGTCCGTCCAGTACTTC.

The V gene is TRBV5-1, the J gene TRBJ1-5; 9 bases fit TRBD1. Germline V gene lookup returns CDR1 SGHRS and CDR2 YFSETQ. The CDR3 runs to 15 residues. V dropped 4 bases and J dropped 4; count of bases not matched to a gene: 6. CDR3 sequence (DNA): TGCGCCAGCAGCGCGGGACAGGGATTGAATCAGCCCCAGCATTTT. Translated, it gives CASSAGQGLNQPQHF.

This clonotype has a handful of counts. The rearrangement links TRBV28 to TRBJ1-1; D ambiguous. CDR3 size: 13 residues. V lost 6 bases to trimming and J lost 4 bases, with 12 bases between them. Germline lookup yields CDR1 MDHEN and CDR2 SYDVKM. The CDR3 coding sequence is TGTGCCAGCAGGGGTCCTTGGGCCACTGAAGCTTTCTTT. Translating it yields CASRGPWATEAFF.

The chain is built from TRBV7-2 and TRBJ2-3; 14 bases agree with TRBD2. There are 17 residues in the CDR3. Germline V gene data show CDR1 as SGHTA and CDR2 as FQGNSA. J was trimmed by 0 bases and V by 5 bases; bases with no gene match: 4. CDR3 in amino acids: CASSLRTSGGSTDTQYF. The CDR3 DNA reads TGTGCCAGCAGCCTTCGGACTAGCGGGGGGAGCACAGATACGCAGTATTTT.

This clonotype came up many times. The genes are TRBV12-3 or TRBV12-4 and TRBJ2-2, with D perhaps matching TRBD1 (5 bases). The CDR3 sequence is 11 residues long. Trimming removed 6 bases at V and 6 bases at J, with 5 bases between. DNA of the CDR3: TGTGCCAGCAGCAGGGCCGGGGAGCTGTTTTTT. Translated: CASSRAGELFF.

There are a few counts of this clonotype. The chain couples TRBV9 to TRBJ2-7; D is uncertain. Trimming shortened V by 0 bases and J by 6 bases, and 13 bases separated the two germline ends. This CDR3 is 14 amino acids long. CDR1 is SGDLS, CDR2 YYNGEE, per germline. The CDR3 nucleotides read TGTGCCAGCAGCGTAGCGGCCCGAACCGGCGAGCAGTACTTC. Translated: CASSVAARTGEQYF.

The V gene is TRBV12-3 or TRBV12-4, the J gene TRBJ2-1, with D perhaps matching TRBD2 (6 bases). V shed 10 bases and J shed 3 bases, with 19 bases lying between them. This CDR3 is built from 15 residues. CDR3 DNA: TGTGCCACCTCGAGTCTGGGGACTTACTACAATGAGCAGTTCTTC. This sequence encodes CATSSLGTYYNEQFF.

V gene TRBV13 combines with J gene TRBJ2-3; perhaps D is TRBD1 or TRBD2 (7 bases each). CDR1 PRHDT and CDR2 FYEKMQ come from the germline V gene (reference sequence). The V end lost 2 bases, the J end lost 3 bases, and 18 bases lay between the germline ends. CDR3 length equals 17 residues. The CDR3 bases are TGTGCCAGCAGCTTACCCCGAGGGGGCGGGGGTACAGATACGCAGTATTTT. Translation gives CASSLPRGGGGTDTQYF.

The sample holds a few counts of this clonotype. CDR3: CASRETGRGGYTF. The CDR3 coding sequence is TGTGCCAGCAGGGAGACAGGGAGAGGTGGCTACACCTTC. The chain carries TRBV2 and TRBJ1-2; 7 positions agree with TRBD1. Germline assignment: CDR1 SNHLY and CDR2 FYNNEI. The CDR3 is 13 residues long. V was pared by 6 bases and J by 7 bases, with 8 bases of the junction left unmatched.

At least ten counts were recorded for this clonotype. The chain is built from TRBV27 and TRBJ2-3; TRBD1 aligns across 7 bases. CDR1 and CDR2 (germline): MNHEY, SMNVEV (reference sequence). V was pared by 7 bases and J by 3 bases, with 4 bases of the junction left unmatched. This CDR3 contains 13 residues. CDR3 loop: CASKGGNTDTQYF. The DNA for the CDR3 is TGTGCCAGCAAAGGGGGCAATACAGATACGCAGTATTTT.

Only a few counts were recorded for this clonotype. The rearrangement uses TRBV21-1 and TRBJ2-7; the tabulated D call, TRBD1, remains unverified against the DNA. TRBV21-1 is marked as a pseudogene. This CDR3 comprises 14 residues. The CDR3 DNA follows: TGTGCCAGCAGCAAAGATAGGGACACCTACGAGCAGTACTTC. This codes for CASSKDRDTYEQYF.

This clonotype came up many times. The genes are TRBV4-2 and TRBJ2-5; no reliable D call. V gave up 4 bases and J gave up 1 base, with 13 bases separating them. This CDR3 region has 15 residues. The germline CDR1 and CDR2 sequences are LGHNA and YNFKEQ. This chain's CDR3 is CASSLSPGSQETQYF. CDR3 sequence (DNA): TGTGCCAGCAGCCTTTCTCCCGGCAGCCAAGAGACCCAGTACTTC.

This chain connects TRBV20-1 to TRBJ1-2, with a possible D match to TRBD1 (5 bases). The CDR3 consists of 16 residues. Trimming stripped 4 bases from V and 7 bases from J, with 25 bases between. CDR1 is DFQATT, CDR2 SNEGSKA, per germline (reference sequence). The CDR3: CSATVGTSGVEGGYTF. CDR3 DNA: TGCAGTGCTACGGTGGGGACGAGCGGGGTGGAGGGTGGCTACACCTTC.

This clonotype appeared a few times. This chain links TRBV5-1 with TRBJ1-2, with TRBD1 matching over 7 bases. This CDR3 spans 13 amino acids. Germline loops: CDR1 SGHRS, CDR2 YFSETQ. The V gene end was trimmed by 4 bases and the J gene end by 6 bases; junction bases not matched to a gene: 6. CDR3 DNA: TGCGCCAGCAGCAAGACAGGGCAGGATGGCTACACCTTC. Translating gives CASSKTGQDGYTF.

CDR3 nucleotides: TGCGCCAGCAGCTTGGGGAGTGGGAGCAATCAGCCCCAGCATTTT. Protein: CASSLGSGSNQPQHF. The gene calls are TRBV5-1 and TRBJ1-5; D gene ambiguous. The CDR3 is made up of 15 amino acids. The V end was cut by 0 bases, the J end by 1 base, with 8 bases between. Germline lookup yields CDR1 SGHRS and CDR2 YFSETQ.

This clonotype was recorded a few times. The CDR3 DNA reads as TGTGCCAGCAGCCCCCCCAGGGCGTACCAAGAGACCCAGTACTTC. This sequence encodes CASSPPRAYQETQYF. V is TRBV11-2 and J is TRBJ2-5; maybe TRBD1 (5 bases). The V and J ends lost 5 bases and 0 bases respectively, with 13 bases between them. This CDR3 is 15 amino acids long. CDR1 is SGHAT, CDR2 FQNNGV, per germline.